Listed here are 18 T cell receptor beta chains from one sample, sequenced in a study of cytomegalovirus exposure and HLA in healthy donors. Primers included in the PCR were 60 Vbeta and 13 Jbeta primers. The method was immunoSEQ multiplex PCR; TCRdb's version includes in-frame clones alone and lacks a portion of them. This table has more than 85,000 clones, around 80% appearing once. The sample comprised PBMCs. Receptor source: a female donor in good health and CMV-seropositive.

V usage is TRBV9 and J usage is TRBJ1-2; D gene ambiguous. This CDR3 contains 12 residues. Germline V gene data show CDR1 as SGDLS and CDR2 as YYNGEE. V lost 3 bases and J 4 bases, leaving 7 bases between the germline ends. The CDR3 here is CASSGPGYGYTF. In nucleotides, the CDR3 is TGTGCCAGCAGCGGACCGGGCTATGGCTACACCTTC. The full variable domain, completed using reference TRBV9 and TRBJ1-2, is DSGVTQTPKHLITATGQRVTLRCSPRSGDLSVYWYQQSLDQGLQFLIQYYNGEERAKGNILERFSAQQFPDLHSELNLSSLELGDSALYFCASSGPGYGYTFGSGTRLTVV.

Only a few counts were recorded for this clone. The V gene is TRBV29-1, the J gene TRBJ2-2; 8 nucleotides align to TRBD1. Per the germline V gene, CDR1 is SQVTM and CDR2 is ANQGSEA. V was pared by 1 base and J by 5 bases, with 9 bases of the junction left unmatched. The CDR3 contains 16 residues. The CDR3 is CSVEAQGALGTGELFF. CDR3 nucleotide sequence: TGCAGCGTTGAAGCCCAGGGGGCGTTAGGTACCGGGGAGCTGTTTTTT.

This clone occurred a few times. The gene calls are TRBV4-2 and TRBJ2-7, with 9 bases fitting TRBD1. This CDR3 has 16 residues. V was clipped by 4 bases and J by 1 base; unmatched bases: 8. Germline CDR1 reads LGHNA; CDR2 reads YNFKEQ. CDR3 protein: CASSLGSGTGSYEQYF. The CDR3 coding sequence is TGTGCCAGCAGCCTGGGGTCCGGGACAGGGTCCTACGAGCAGTACTTC.

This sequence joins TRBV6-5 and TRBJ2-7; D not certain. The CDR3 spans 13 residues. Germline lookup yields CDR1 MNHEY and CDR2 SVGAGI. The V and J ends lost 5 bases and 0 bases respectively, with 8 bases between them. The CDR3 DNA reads TGTGCCAGCAGTGCCCAGGTCTCCTACGAGCAGTACTTC. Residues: CASSAQVSYEQYF.

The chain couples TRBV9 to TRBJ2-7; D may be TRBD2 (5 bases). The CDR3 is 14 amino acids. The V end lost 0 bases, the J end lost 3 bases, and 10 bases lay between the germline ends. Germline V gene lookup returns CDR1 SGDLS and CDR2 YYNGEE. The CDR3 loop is CASSVDPGGYEQYF. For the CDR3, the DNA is TGTGCCAGCAGCGTAGACCCAGGAGGCTACGAGCAGTACTTC.

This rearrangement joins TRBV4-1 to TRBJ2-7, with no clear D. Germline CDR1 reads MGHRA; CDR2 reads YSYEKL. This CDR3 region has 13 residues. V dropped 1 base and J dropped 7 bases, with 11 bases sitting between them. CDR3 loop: CASSQVLLGEQYF. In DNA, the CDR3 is TGCGCCAGCAGCCAAGTACTACTCGGGGAGCAGTACTTC.

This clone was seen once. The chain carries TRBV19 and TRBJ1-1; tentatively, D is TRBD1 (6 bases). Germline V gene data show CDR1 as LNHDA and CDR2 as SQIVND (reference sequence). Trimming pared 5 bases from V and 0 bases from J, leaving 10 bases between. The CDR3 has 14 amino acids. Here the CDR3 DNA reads TGTGCCAGTAGTGCCCGGACAGTGAACACTGAAGCTTTCTTT. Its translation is CASSARTVNTEAFF.

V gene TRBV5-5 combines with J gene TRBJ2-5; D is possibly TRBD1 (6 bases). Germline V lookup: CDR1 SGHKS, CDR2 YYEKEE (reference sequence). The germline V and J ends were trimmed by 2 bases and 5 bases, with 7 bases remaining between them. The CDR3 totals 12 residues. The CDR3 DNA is TGTGCCAGCAGCTTTCAGGGGGAGACCCAGTACTTC. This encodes CASSFQGETQYF.

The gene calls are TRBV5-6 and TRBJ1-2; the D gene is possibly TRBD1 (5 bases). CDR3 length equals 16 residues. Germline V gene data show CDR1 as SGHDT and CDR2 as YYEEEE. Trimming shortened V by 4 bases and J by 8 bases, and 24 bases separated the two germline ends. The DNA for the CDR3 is TGTGCCAGCAGCCCAATATCGGGAACGGGGGAGCGAGGCTACACCTTC. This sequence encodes CASSPISGTGERGYTF.

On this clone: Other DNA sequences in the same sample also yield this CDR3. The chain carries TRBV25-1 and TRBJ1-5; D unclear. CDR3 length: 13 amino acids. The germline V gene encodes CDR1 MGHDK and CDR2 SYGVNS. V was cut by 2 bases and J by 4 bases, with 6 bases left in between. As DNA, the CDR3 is TGTGCCAGCAGTGAACCGGGGAATCAGCCCCAGCATTTT. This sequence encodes CASSEPGNQPQHF.

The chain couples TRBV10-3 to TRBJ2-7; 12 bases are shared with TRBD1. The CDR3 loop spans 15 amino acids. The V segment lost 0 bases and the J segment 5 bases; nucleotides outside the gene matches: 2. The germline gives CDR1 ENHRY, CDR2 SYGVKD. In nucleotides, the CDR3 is TGTGCCATCAGTGAGTCGAGGGACAGGGGGCACGAGCAGTACTTC. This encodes CAISESRDRGHEQYF.

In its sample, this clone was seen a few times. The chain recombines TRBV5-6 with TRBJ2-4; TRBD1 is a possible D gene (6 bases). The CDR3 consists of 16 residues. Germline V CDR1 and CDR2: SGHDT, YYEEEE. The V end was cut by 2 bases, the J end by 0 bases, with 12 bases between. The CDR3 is CASSFRTARAKNIQYF. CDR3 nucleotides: TGTGCCAGCAGCTTCCGGACAGCTAGAGCCAAAAACATTCAGTACTTC.

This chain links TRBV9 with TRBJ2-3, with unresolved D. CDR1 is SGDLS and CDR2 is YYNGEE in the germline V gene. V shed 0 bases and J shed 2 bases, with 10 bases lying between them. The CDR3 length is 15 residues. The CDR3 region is CASSVVAAPTDTQYF. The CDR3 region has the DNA TGTGCCAGCAGCGTAGTTGCGGCCCCCACAGATACGCAGTATTTT.

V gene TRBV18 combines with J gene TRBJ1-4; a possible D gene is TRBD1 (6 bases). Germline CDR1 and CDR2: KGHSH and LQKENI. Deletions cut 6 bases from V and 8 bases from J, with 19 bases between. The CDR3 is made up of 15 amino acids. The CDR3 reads CASSTDSAGGEKLFF. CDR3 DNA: TGTGCCAGCTCGACAGACTCGGCGGGGGGCGAAAAACTGTTTTTT.

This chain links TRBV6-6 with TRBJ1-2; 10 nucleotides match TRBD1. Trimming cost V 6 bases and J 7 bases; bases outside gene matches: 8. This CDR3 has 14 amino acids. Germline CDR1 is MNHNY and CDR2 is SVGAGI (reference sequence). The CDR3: CASRETDRGLGYTF. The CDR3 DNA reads TGTGCCAGCAGGGAGACTGACAGGGGGCTTGGCTACACCTTC.

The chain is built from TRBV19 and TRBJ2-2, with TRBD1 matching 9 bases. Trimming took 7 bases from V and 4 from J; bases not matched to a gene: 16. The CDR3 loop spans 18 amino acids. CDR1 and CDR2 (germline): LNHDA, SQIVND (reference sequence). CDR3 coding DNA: TGTGCCAGTATGAGGGCCGTGGACAGGGGAATTGGCACCGGGGAGCTGTTTTTT. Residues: CASMRAVDRGIGTGELFF.

CDR3 DNA: TGTGCCAGTTCTTCTGGACAGGGAGGGTACGAGCAGTACTTC. Amino acid sequence: CASSSGQGGYEQYF. The chain employs TRBV19 and TRBJ2-7, with D perhaps matching TRBD1 (8 bases). CDR1 is LNHDA and CDR2 is SQIVND in the germline V gene (reference sequence). Trimming removed 8 bases from V and 4 bases from J, with 18 bases in between. CDR3 length equals 14 residues.

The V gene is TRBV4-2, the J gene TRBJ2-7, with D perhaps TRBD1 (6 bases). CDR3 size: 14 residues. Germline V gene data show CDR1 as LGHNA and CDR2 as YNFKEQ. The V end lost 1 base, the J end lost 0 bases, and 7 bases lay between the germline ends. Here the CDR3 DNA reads TGTGCCAGCAGCCAAGGGGACAACTCCTACGAGCAGTACTTC. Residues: CASSQGDNSYEQYF.